A selection of T cell receptor beta chains follows, all from one sample in a study of blood T cell repertoires in COVID-19. Generated by immunoSEQ multiplex PCR, the TCRdb table keeps only in-frame clones and is missing some. The repertoire consists of 310,000 or so clones, with approximately 90% occurring once and the leading ten covering about 9.5%. The source material was PBMCs or T cells enriched from blood (not recorded which). The receptors stem from a middle-aged woman who had recovered from COVID-19. Both conserved end residues are trimmed from each CDR3. The order of the fields is V gene, CDR3 protein.

TRBV7-9,ASSSPQGGYT
TRBV7-6,ASSSLLAETQY
TRBV27,ASSQQGVGDEQY
TRBV11-3,ASSPAGTGTTDTQY
TRBV30,AWSSGGDQPQH
TRBV12-5,ASGWWGGGNQPQH
TRBV6-6,ASSPMRDTQY
TRBV18,ASSRDSTQYEQY
TRBV5-1,ASSLVAGVNEQF
TRBV7-8,ASSLVQGGYTEAF
TRBV7-3,ASSLMAVTGTQY
TRBV4-3,ASSQDVTGGVYEQY
TRBV7-9,ASSLGQAGWETQY
TRBV7-9,ASSSRIQGGNSPLH
TRBV28,ASRSHLDDTSGYT
TRBV7-9,ASSFLGGDYGYT
TRBV9,ASSVGRATYNEQF
TRBV7-2,ASRRFGSSYEQY
TRBV21-1,ARGQGSNQPQH
TRBV11-2,ASSLVITGQP
TRBV29-1,SVGHEDGGWYGYT
TRBV9,ASSVGQGWNEQY
TRBV7-3,ASSLVAGGPNTGELF
TRBV5-6,ASSSQGQSYGYT
TRBV19,ASSMTATIGGYT
TRBV3-1/TRBV3-2,ASSQPFSGRGETQY
TRBV5-6,ASSLERRGLAGYT
TRBV27,ASSLMNSPYEQY
TRBV6-5,ASSYFSGGNTGELF
TRBV5-1,ASSLGDSYNEQF
TRBV7-6,ASIPPRRDVLRETQY
TRBV28,ASNDRPSSYEQY
TRBV19,ASSIRGNSYGYT